A single sample is the source of the 3 T cell receptor beta chains below, sequenced in a study of T cell responses to AZD1222 COVID-19 vaccine. The table came from immunoSEQ multiplex PCR; TCRdb's copy has only in-frame clones and leaves some out. The top ten clones hold roughly 1.1% of a sample with some 180,000 clones, roughly nine tenths of them seen once. Sequenced material: peripheral blood, taken 28 days after the second AZD1222 dose. Receptors originate from an adult who received the AZD1222 COVID-19 vaccine.

The chain combines TRBV5-8 with TRBJ2-7; 9 nucleotides match TRBD1. The germline V gene has CDR1 SGHTS and CDR2 YDEGEE. The CDR3 consists of 16 residues. Unmatched junction bases numbered 14, after V lost 3 bases and J lost 7 bases. CDR3 nucleotide sequence: TGTGCCAGCAGCTGGAGGCCGGGACAGGGCAGTTATGAGCAGTACTTC. Residues: CASSWRPGQGSYEQYF.

The CDR3: CASSSVPLGGNTEAFF. DNA of the CDR3: TGCGCCAGCAGCTCCGTCCCCTTGGGGGGGAACACTGAAGCTTTCTTT. The gene calls are TRBV5-1 and TRBJ1-1; maybe TRBD1 (5 bases). The germline CDR1 and CDR2 sequences are SGHRS and YFSETQ. The CDR3 is 16 residues long. Trimming took off 3 bases at V and 1 base at J, with 16 bases between the two ends.

The V call is TRBV29-1, the J call TRBJ1-2, with TRBD1 matching over 10 bases. From germline, CDR1 is SQVTM and CDR2 ANQGSEA. J lost 0 bases, V lost 6 bases, and 13 bases had no gene match. The CDR3 has 17 amino acids. CDR3 sequence: CSVGSNLDRGANYGYTF. The CDR3 coding sequence is TGCAGCGTGGGATCAAATCTGGACAGGGGGGCTAACTATGGCTACACCTTC.